The rows below give T cell receptor beta chains drawn from one sample of a study of T cells in localized non-small cell lung cancer. TCRdb's table, derived via immunoSEQ multiplex PCR, lists solely in-frame clones and lacks some. The table lists about 1,200 clones, under 30% of them singletons. The input for sequencing was normal lung tissue next to the tumor, taken before any cancer treatment. These receptors all come from a female donor aged 60 or older with stage I squamous cell lung carcinoma. CDR3s include the opening cysteine and the closing phenylalanine or tryptophan. Fields, in order: J gene, V gene, CDR3 protein.

J: TRBJ1-3
V: TRBV6-8
CDR3: CASSPPGQHSGNTIYF

J: TRBJ1-2
V: TRBV15
CDR3: CATSRDYGRSQYGYTF

J: TRBJ2-1
V: TRBV16
CDR3: CASSQQGPSYNEQFF

J: TRBJ2-1
V: TRBV19
CDR3: CASGDRDGGYNEQFF

J: TRBJ1-5
V: TRBV30
CDR3: CAWSPKGSQPQHF

J: TRBJ1-2
V: TRBV10-3
CDR3: CAISESAVRDGYTF

J: TRBJ1-5
V: TRBV7-6
CDR3: CASSRRAGGAVDQPQHF

J: TRBJ2-6
V: TRBV12-5
CDR3: CASGMTGGNVLTF

J: TRBJ2-5
V: TRBV9
CDR3: CASSGDGQGRETQYF

J: TRBJ1-1
V: TRBV5-1
CDR3: CASSPDGQVGNTEAFF

J: TRBJ2-7
V: TRBV9
CDR3: CASSLGAYEQYF

J: TRBJ2-1
V: TRBV7-1
CDR3: CASSRDSYNEQFF

J: TRBJ1-5
V: TRBV30
CDR3: CAWSRGGSQPQHF

J: TRBJ1-2
V: TRBV29-1
CDR3: CSGAQGAGGYTF

J: TRBJ2-7
V: TRBV9
CDR3: CASSPLAGLGAEQYF

J: TRBJ1-5
V: TRBV6-8
CDR3: CASRSGQGDQPQHF

J: TRBJ2-6
V: TRBV9
CDR3: CASSAGQALRYGANVLTF

J: TRBJ2-2
V: TRBV19
CDR3: CASSMEGGELFF

J: TRBJ1-3
V: TRBV19
CDR3: CASSTSGLSSGNTIYF

J: TRBJ2-7
V: TRBV6-8
CDR3: CASSGRGHYEQYF

J: TRBJ2-2
V: TRBV9
CDR3: CASSVQGVGELFF

J: TRBJ2-7
V: TRBV30
CDR3: CAWRRRTYEQYF

J: TRBJ2-7
V: TRBV18
CDR3: CASSPPLSYEQYF

J: TRBJ2-1
V: TRBV11-3
CDR3: CASSFLSGGPNEQFF